This entry describes one T cell receptor (beta chain). A few counts support this clone. Its specific antigen is unknown. The sample holds no much larger clone one base away, and base qualities are not on file. This entry comes from a study of beta chain features in type 1 diabetes (dated by TCRdb to 2016 to 2019). General notes on the study: Mean age, gender distribution, total cell number and subset yield were not different between patients and healthy donors. A total of 85 million to 110 million sorted cells were examined across all samples, and RNA yield correlated strongly with the number of cells per subset. In the study, TCRB repertoires of sorted circulating CD4+ T cell subsets from recently diagnosed type 1 diabetes patients were compared with those of matched healthy donors. Naive and central memory subsets were obtained from all 30 or so donors, but regulatory and stem cell-like memory subsets were isolated from only 8 patients and roughly 8 healthy donors.

The V end loses 3 bases and the J end loses 5 bases, and a stretch of 14 bases separates them. CDR1 and CDR2 were assigned from the germline V gene as SGHRS and YFSETQ. CDR3 length: 14 amino acids, cysteine to phenylalanine. The kept DNA is CDR3 alone, 42 bases in frame from the first base. General study outcomes and caveats: Naive, central memory and regulatory TCRB repertoires appeared more similar among patients than among healthy donors. Because cDNA was sequenced instead of genomic DNA, highly expressing activated cells could be over-represented, though the groups showed no difference in activation or CD3 levels. HLA sub-analyses involved small numbers of individuals, so any influence of HLA type on TCRB rearrangement remained unresolved. A moderate but significant shortening of TCRB CDR3 length was observed in type 1 diabetes patients in all four CD4+ subsets. Fewer insertions and more nucleotide deletions at VDJ recombination sites were observed in patients with type 1 diabetes, implying thymic rearrangement abnormalities. PCR may preferentially amplify shorter templates, but because patient and control samples were amplified and corrected together, any resulting skew would affect both groups equally.

A single peripheral blood draw of about 116 mL on average was collected from each donor into heparinised tubes. Using a panel that included CD45RO, CCR7, CD25, CD127, CD95 and CD27, naive, central memory, regulatory and stem cell-like memory CD4+ T cells were sorted on a BD FACSAria II. A purity above 98% was achieved for all sorted populations. PBMCs were separated immediately by Lymphoprep density gradient centrifugation and were stained directly, without being cultured. To minimize batch effects, samples were stained and sorted in pairs, one healthy donor with one patient per experiment. All of the isolated RNA was reverse transcribed with the High Capacity cDNA Reverse Transcription Kit, so expressed TCRB transcripts were sequenced. Deep immunoSEQ sequencing was applied to naive, central memory and regulatory T cell samples, giving an average of about 3.57 million total reads per sample. Sorted cells were lysed in RLT buffer, and RNA was extracted using DNase-treated RNeasy Micro or Mini kits according to cell number. Each cell subset was processed separately to prevent cross-contamination, with patient and healthy donor samples processed together. TCRB sequences were amplified from cDNA with the immunoSEQ multiplex PCR, producing 87-bp fragments spanning the CDR3 region. Sequencing of the amplicons was performed on the Illumina HiSeq platform. The paper's processing steps were these. PCR bias was corrected computationally using synthetic template baselines, and reads within Hamming distance 2 were collapsed, with unmergeable singletons discarded. Reads were aligned against IMGT to assign V, D and J genes, CDR3 length and insertions or deletions at six rearrangement sites. Within each subset, clonotype counts were normalized to sorted cell number, after which true diversity and Gini coefficients were computed with the tcR R package. The overlap coefficient, calculated on TCRB nucleotide sequences, was used to quantify repertoire sharing. Out-of-frame TCRB sequences from naive cells were analyzed to stand in for the pre-selection repertoire. TCRdb holds this immuneACCESS table with in-frame rearrangements only. Some clones are missing; in checked studies, unresolved V genes explain under half, and the rest has no known cause. V and J calls and clone size are those listed in that table; D and trimming were worked out from the DNA. The sample table holds under 500,000 clones, of which approximately 30% were seen once. The top ten constitute 0.05% to 0.065% of the sample.

The sample taken for sequencing was naive CD4+ T cells from blood. What the cell subset or site label conveys for this sample: true naive CD4+ T cells. The chain was built from TRBV5-1 and TRBJ2-5, with TRBD1 perhaps the D gene, on 6 matching bases. The sequence was obtained from a man aged 18 to 30 in good health. The CDR3 region reads CASSWATGPETQYF. In nucleotides, the sequence is TGCGCCAGCAGCTGGGCGACAGGACCGGAGACCCAGTACTTC.